The 23 T cell receptor beta chains below were found in one sample sequenced in a study of human versus mouse CDR3 diversity and MHC coevolution (dated by TCRdb to between 2016 and 2019). Receptor amplification or capture employed the immunoSEQ multiplex PCR assay. The table was pulled from immuneACCESS by TCRdb, which kept in-frame rearrangements only. Such tables lose some clones; where checked, under half of the loss comes from unresolved V genes, and the rest has no known cause. This sample gives tens of thousands of clones in total; roughly 93% of them show up just once. The top ten constitute around 1.3% of the sample. Sequencing was done on a sample of naive CD4+ T cells from blood. Read against the paper, the sample's cell subset or site label means: CD45RO-negative CD62L-positive naive CD4 T cells. These TCRs come from a person aged 25 to 69 in good health.

This clone was seen only a few times. The genes are TRBV5-8 and TRBJ2-7; a weak D match, TRBD1 (5 bases). Deletions cut 5 bases from V and 0 bases from J, with 9 bases between. This CDR3 has 13 amino acids. From germline, CDR1 is SGHTS and CDR2 YDEGEE. CDR3 nucleotides: TGTGCCAGCAGACCAGGGTTCTCCTACGAGCAGTACTTC. It is translated as CASRPGFSYEQYF.

The chain couples TRBV28 to TRBJ1-5, with 12 bases identical to TRBD1. The CDR3 is 20 amino acids. Trimming removed 5 bases from V and 0 bases from J; junction bases left unmatched: 14. CDR1 and CDR2 (germline): MDHEN, SYDVKM. Here the CDR3 reads CASSTRPGTGGEYSNQPQHF. The CDR3 nucleotides read TGTGCCAGCAGTACCCGACCCGGGACAGGGGGCGAATATAGCAATCAGCCCCAGCATTTT.

This chain uses TRBV7-2 with TRBJ1-2; TRBD1 aligns across 7 bases. V lost 4 bases, J lost 6 bases, and 14 bases stayed unmatched. CDR3 size: 16 residues. CDR1 is SGHTA, CDR2 FQGNSA, per germline. The CDR3 coding sequence is TGTGCCAGCAGCTCTAATTACAGGGGCCCTAGGGATGGCTACACCTTC. It specifies CASSSNYRGPRDGYTF.

The gene calls are TRBV5-1 and TRBJ2-2, with 7 bases lining up with TRBD1. Germline V gene data show CDR1 as SGHRS and CDR2 as YFSETQ. The V and J ends lost 4 bases and 4 bases, in that order; junction bases with no gene match: 10. This CDR3 has 16 residues. CDR3 bases: TGCGCCAGCAGCCCTTCCGACAGGGATCCCACCGGGGAGCTGTTTTTT. This gives the protein CASSPSDRDPTGELFF.

The rearrangement links TRBV7-2 to TRBJ1-2; 9 positions match TRBD1. The ends lost 0 bases at V and 4 bases at J; junction bases unmatched: 6. CDR3 size: 16 residues. Per the germline V gene, CDR1 is SGHTA and CDR2 is FQGNSA. CDR3 nucleotides: TGTGCCAGCAGCTTAGCGGGACAGGGATTGGGCTATGGCTACACCTTC. It translates to CASSLAGQGLGYGYTF. Supplemented by reference TRBV7-2 and TRBJ1-2, the full variable domain reads GAGVSQSPSNKVTEKGKDVELRCDPISGHTALYWYRQSLGQGLEFLIYFQGNSAPDKSGLPSDRFSAERTGGSVSTLTIQRTQQEDSAVYLCASSLAGQGLGYGYTFGSGTRLTVV.

This clone was seen just once. This rearrangement joins TRBV27 to TRBJ1-1, with D unresolved. The CDR3 contains 13 residues. From germline, CDR1 is MNHEY and CDR2 SMNVEV (reference sequence). V lost 5 bases, J lost 1 base, and 8 bases lay in between. The CDR3 DNA is TGTGCCAGCAGTCCTTGGCCGAACACTGAAGCTTTCTTT. It codes for CASSPWPNTEAFF.

The chain recombines TRBV27 with TRBJ1-5; TRBD1 might be the D (6 bases). Looked up from germline, CDR1 is MNHEY and CDR2 is SMNVEV (reference sequence). The CDR3 is made up of 13 amino acids. V lost 2 bases, J lost 7 bases, and 9 bases lay in between. The CDR3 sequence is CASSLKGVQPQHF. The CDR3, as DNA: TGTGCCAGCAGTTTAAAGGGGGTCCAGCCCCAGCATTTT.

The gene calls are TRBV19 and TRBJ1-1, with a tentative D call TRBD1 (5 bases). Per germline, CDR1 LNHDA and CDR2 SQIVND (reference sequence). Between the trimmed V and J ends, which lost 5 bases and 4 bases, there was a span of 11 bases. The CDR3 length is 13 residues. The CDR3 is CASSGRVGTEAFF. CDR3 DNA: TGTGCCAGTAGTGGCAGGGTGGGCACTGAAGCTTTCTTT.

The chain uses TRBV6-1 and TRBJ2-7, with 7 bases aligning to TRBD2. With V trimmed by 5 bases and J by 6 bases, 4 bases remained unmatched. Per germline, CDR1 MNHNS and CDR2 SASEGT. The CDR3 spans 12 residues. The CDR3 DNA sequence: TGTGCCAGCAGTTGGGGAGGGTTCGAGCAGTACTTC. Its translation is CASSWGGFEQYF.

V is TRBV7-3 and J is TRBJ2-3; a weak D match, TRBD2 (7 bases). Looked up from germline, CDR1 is SGHTA and CDR2 is FQGTGA. The CDR3 is 16 residues long. V dropped 2 bases and J dropped 6 bases, with 18 bases sitting between them. As DNA, the CDR3 is TGTGCCAGCAGCTTATGGGGGGGCCGGAGTGGGGATACGCAGTATTTT. It specifies CASSLWGGRSGDTQYF.

V and J are TRBV28 and TRBJ2-7; D gene uncertain. V lost 4 bases to trimming and J lost 5 bases, with 18 bases between them. Germline CDR1 MDHEN, CDR2 SYDVKM. This CDR3 region has 15 residues. The CDR3 nucleotides read TGTGCCAGCAGTTCCTCCCAGGTAGGCTACCACGAGCAGTACTTC. Translation gives CASSSSQVGYHEQYF.

The chain uses TRBV7-3 and TRBJ2-1, with a weak D call TRBD2 (6 bases). The ends were cut back, 5 bases at V and 9 bases at J, with 14 bases in the middle. The CDR3 totals 13 residues. Per germline, CDR1 SGHTA and CDR2 FQGTGA. The CDR3 region has the DNA TGTGCCAGCAGCCCGGGAGTAGAGGGTGAGCAGTTCTTC. As protein: CASSPGVEGEQFF.

The V gene is TRBV18, the J gene TRBJ2-3; unclear D gene. V lost 0 bases to trimming and J lost 4 bases, with 11 bases between them. The V gene's germline CDR1 is KGHSH and CDR2 LQKENI. This CDR3 is built from 15 residues. In nucleotides, the CDR3 is TGTGCCAGCTCACCACCGGGCAGTCAGGCAGATACGCAGTATTTT. This sequence encodes CASSPPGSQADTQYF.

This sequence joins TRBV5-1 and TRBJ1-2; TRBD1 is a possible D gene (6 bases). V lost 0 bases, J lost 11 bases, and 14 bases lay in between. The CDR3 has 13 amino acids. CDR1 is SGHRS and CDR2 is YFSETQ in the germline V gene. The CDR3 spells CASSLVGTPNYTF. The CDR3 region has the DNA TGCGCCAGCAGCTTGGTTGGGACACCGAATTACACCTTC.

V usage is TRBV2 and J usage is TRBJ2-2; a possible D gene is TRBD1 (5 bases). V was pared by 3 bases and J by 4 bases, with 12 bases between. Germline V lookup: CDR1 SNHLY, CDR2 FYNNEI. The length of the CDR3 is 15 residues. DNA for the CDR3: TGTGCCAGCAGTGAGCAGGGTGGCGGCACCGGGGAGCTGTTTTTT. As protein: CASSEQGGGTGELFF.

The chain carries TRBV18 and TRBJ2-7; tentative D call: TRBD1 (6 bases). Germline V CDR1 and CDR2: KGHSH, LQKENI. Deletions cut 2 bases from V and 5 bases from J, with 13 bases between. This CDR3 has 14 amino acids. CDR3 bases: TGTGCCAGCTCACCAGAGCAGGGGAGAAACGAGCAGTACTTC. Its protein is CASSPEQGRNEQYF.

The rearrangement links TRBV9 to TRBJ1-2; TRBD1 aligns across 7 bases. This CDR3 region has 15 residues. Germline V gene lookup returns CDR1 SGDLS and CDR2 YYNGEE. The junction had 9 bases not matched to a gene; V was cut back by 5 bases and J by 2 bases. The CDR3 region has the DNA TGTGCCAGCAGTGTCACAGGGGCGCAAAACTATGGCTACACCTTC. Translation gives CASSVTGAQNYGYTF.

This chain connects TRBV7-2 to TRBJ1-3, with a weak D call TRBD1 (5 bases). This CDR3 is 14 amino acids long. CDR1 is SGHTA, CDR2 FQGNSA, per germline. The V end lost 10 bases, the J end lost 0 bases, and 13 bases lay between the germline ends. As DNA, the CDR3 is TGTGCCACCATGCCCGGGGGCTCTGGAAACACCATATATTTT. The encoded protein is CATMPGGSGNTIYF.

The chain couples TRBV19 to TRBJ1-2; D uncertain. V shed 6 bases and J shed 0 bases, with 8 bases lying between them. The CDR3 runs 13 residues. Germline CDR1 reads LNHDA; CDR2 reads SQIVND (reference sequence). DNA of the CDR3: TGTGCCAGTAGCGAAGAGTCTAACTATGGCTACACCTTC. It codes for CASSEESNYGYTF.

The CDR3 loop is CASSFPEAEQFF. For the CDR3, the DNA is TGCGCCAGCAGCTTTCCGGAGGCTGAGCAGTTCTTC. The chain joins TRBV5-1 to TRBJ2-1, with a tentative D call TRBD2 (5 bases). The V and J ends lost 2 bases and 9 bases respectively, with 9 bases between them. Germline V gene sequence: CDR1 SGHRS, CDR2 YFSETQ. The CDR3 covers 12 residues.

The chain employs TRBV4-3 and TRBJ2-1; D gene unclear. The CDR3 is 15 amino acids. The V end lost 1 base, the J end lost 4 bases, and 11 bases lay between the germline ends. Germline-derived CDR1 and CDR2 are LGHNA and YSLEER. The CDR3 sequence is CASSQGTASYNEQFF. In DNA form, the CDR3 reads TGCGCCAGCAGCCAAGGAACAGCTTCTTACAATGAGCAGTTCTTC.

The rearrangement joins TRBV7-3 to TRBJ1-1; D gene uncertain. CDR3 length: 13 residues. Trimming stripped 5 bases from V and 3 bases from J, with 10 bases between. Per the germline V gene, CDR1 is SGHTA and CDR2 is FQGTGA. The CDR3 DNA reads as TGTGCCAGCAGCCCCCGCGGGGACACTGAAGCTTTCTTT. Its translation is CASSPRGDTEAFF.

The V gene is TRBV6-1, the J gene TRBJ2-5; the match to TRBD2 covers 10 bases. The CDR3 consists of 14 residues. Germline CDR1 MNHNS, CDR2 SASEGT. J gave up 4 bases and V 8 bases, and 7 bases lay outside the gene matches. In DNA, the CDR3 is TGTGCCAGCTGGAGCGGGGGGGCCGGAGAGACCCAGTACTTC. Its protein product is CASWSGGAGETQYF.